This TCR beta chain was retrieved from a study of T cells after posttransplantation cyclophosphamide. The V gene end was trimmed by 4 bases and the J gene end by 7 bases; junction bases not matched to a gene: 7. The CDR3 spans 15 residues. Germline V gene lookup returns CDR1 MNHNS and CDR2 SASEGT. This clone showed up many times. Clones were sequenced by immunoSEQ multiplex PCR, and TCRdb holds only the in-frame ones, with some missing. Recorded here are 30,000 to 45,000 clones, none singletons. The chain recombines TRBV6-1 with TRBJ1-6; 7 bases are shared with TRBD1. This TCR was recovered from a girl aged 5-17 years in good health, CMV-negative, and a related stem cell transplant donor. Sample: PBMCs. The CDR3 here is CASSAGTDRNSPLHF. CDR3 sequence (DNA): TGTGCCAGCAGTGCGGGGACAGACAGGAATTCACCCCTCCACTTT.